This TCR beta chain originates from a study of blood T cell repertoires in COVID-19. Turning to the study itself: COVID-19 samples collected from the United States, Italy and Spain covered acute and convalescent phases. In each case, the material was cDNA or gDNA derived from T cells, B-cell-depleted T cells, or PBMCs.

Authors' data handling: Amplification of reference gene primers provided the estimated nucleated cell counts. Sequenced by immunoSEQ multiplex PCR; TCRdb stores in-frame clones only, minus some. That table supplies the V and J calls and clone size; D and trimming were determined from the DNA. The sample records 100,000 to 150,000 clones, about 86% being singletons. This TCR was recovered from a woman in her forties or fifties with acute or convalescent COVID-19. Material for sequencing was peripheral blood.

CDR3 sequence (DNA): TGTGCCACCAGTGTCGGGGACAGAAGCACAGATACGCAGTATTTT. It translates to CATSVGDRSTDTQYF. The chain couples TRBV24-1 to TRBJ2-3; 7 bases fit TRBD1. CDR1 is KGHDR, CDR2 SFDVKD, per germline. CDR3 size: 15 residues. V shed 5 bases and J 0 bases; nucleotides not matched to a gene: 4.